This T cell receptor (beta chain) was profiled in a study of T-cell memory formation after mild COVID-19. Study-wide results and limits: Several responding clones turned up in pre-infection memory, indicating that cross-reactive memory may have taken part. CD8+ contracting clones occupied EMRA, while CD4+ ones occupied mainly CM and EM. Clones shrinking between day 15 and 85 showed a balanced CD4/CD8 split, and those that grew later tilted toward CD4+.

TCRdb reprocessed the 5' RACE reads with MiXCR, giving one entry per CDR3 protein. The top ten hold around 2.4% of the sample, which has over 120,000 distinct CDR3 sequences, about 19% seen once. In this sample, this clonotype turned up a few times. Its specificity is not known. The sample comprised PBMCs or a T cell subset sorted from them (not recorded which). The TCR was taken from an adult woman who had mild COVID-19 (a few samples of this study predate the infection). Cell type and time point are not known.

The chain's CDR3 is CASSFRDRGTGELFF. In DNA, the CDR3 is TGCGCCAGCAGCTTCCGGGACAGGGGGACCGGGGAGCTGTTTTTT. This chain links TRBV5-1 with TRBJ2-2, with 11 bases fitting TRBD1. V shed 2 bases and J 5 bases; nucleotides not matched to a gene: 2. From germline, CDR1 is SGHRS and CDR2 YFSETQ. The CDR3 loop spans 15 amino acids.